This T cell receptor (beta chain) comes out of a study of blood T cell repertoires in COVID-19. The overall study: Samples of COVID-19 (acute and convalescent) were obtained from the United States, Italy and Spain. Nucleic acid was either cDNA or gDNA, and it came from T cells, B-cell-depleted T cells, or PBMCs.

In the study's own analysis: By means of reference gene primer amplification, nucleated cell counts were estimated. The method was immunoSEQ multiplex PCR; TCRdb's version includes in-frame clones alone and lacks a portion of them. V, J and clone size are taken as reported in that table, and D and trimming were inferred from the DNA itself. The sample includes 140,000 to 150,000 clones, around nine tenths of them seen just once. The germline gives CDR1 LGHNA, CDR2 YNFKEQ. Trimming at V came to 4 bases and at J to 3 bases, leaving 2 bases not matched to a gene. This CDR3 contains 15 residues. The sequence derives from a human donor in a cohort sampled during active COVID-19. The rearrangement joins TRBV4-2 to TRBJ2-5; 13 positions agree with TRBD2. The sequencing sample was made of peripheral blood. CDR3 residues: CASSPGTSGEETQYF. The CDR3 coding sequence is TGTGCCAGCAGCCCCGGGACTAGCGGGGAAGAGACCCAGTACTTC.